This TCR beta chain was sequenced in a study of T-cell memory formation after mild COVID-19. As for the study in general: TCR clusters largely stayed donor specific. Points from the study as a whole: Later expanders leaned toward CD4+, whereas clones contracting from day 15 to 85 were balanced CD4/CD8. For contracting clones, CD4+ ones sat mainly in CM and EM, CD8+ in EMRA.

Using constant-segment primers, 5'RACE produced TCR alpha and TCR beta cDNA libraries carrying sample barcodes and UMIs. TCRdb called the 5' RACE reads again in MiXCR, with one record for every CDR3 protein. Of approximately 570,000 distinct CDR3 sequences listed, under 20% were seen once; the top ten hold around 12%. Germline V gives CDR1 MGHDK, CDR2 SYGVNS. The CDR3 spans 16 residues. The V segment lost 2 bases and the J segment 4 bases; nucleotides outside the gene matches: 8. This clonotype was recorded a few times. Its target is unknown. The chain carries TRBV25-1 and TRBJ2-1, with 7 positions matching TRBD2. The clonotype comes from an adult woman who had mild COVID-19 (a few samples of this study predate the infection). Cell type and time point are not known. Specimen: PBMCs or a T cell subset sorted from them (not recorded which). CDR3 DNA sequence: TGTGCCAGCAGTGAAACCGCTCTAGCGGATTACAATGAGCAGTTCTTC. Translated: CASSETALADYNEQFF.